These 12 T cell receptor beta chains were all obtained from the same sample, sequenced in a study of T cells in Graves' hyperthyroidism and ophthalmopathy. RNA transcripts served as the template for amplifying TCR beta CDR3 regions. First-round RT-PCR targeting the TCR CDR3 was performed with the HTBI primer set. TCRdb redid the calling of the multiplex PCR reads with MiXCR, one entry per CDR3 protein. Altogether roughly 840,000 distinct CDR3 sequences are present, approximately 40% being singletons, with the ten largest covering 7.5% to 9.5%. Sequenced: blood. The source of these receptors is a man younger than 35 with Graves' hyperthyroidism.

This clonotype was observed a handful of times. V gene TRBV10-2 combines with J gene TRBJ2-7; 9 bases line up with TRBD2. This CDR3 has 14 amino acids. The V gene's germline CDR1 is WSHSY and CDR2 SAAADI. The junction had 6 bases not matched to a gene; V was cut back by 2 bases and J by 7 bases. This CDR3 reads CASSESAGGKEQYF. The DNA for the CDR3 is TGCGCCAGCAGTGAGAGTGCGGGGGGGAAGGAGCAGTACTTC.

V and J are TRBV7-8 and TRBJ1-4, with 7 bases identical to TRBD1. This CDR3 contains 15 residues. Germline V gene sequence: CDR1 SGHVS, CDR2 FQNEAQ. V dropped 2 bases and J dropped 8; count of bases not matched to a gene: 8. CDR3 sequence reads: CASSLLRDSHEKLFF. The CDR3 coding sequence is TGTGCCAGCAGCTTACTCCGGGACAGCCACGAAAAACTGTTTTTT.

This clonotype was picked up many times. The J gene is TRBJ1-5, the V gene TRBV20-1; D is uncertain. V was cut by 0 bases and J by 7 bases, with 10 bases left in between. The CDR3 is 13 residues long. Germline CDR1 reads DFQATT; CDR2 reads SNEGSKA (reference sequence). For the CDR3, the DNA is TGCAGTGCTAGAGATCTATTAACCCAGCCCCAGCATTTT. Its protein product is CSARDLLTQPQHF.

This clonotype showed up just a few times. The V call is TRBV20-1, the J call TRBJ2-2; 7 bases agree with TRBD1. Germline-derived CDR1 and CDR2 are DFQATT and SNEGSKA (reference sequence). The trim removed 0 bases at V and 10 bases at J, leaving 8 bases unmatched. The CDR3 is 14 residues long. The CDR3 DNA is TGCAGTGCTAGAGATCAAAGGGGGCGAGAGGAGCTGTTTTTT. Translated, it gives CSARDQRGREELFF.

The rearrangement uses TRBV29-1 and TRBJ1-2; 7 bases fit TRBD1. The CDR3 contains 13 residues. Trimming at V came to 7 bases and at J to 8 bases, leaving 13 bases not matched to a gene. Germline V gene lookup returns CDR1 SQVTM and CDR2 ANQGSEA. DNA for the CDR3: TGCAGCGGAGGGAGGGCAGGGGGTGAAGGCTACACCTTC. Translation gives CSGGRAGGEGYTF.

This clonotype has a count of ten or more. V usage is TRBV20-1 and J usage is TRBJ1-1; D call uncertain. The CDR3 has 9 residues. Per the germline V gene, CDR1 is DFQATT and CDR2 is SNEGSKA (reference sequence). V lost 5 bases and J lost 11, with 9 bases in between. This chain's CDR3 is CSAPPVAFF. The CDR3 nucleotides are TGCAGTGCTCCCCCGGTGGCTTTCTTT.

Comments on this clonotype: At one end the junction does not follow the germline gene, possibly because of a read error. CDR3 sequence reads: CALSESRVPYGQYF. CDR3 in DNA: TGTGCCCTCAGTGAGTCAAGGGTCCCCTACGGGCAGTACTTC. V usage is TRBV10-3 and J usage is TRBJ2-7; D not resolved. The length of the CDR3 is 14 residues. The V gene's germline CDR1 is ENHRY and CDR2 SYGVKD.

On this clonotype itself: A much bigger clone sits one base away, suggesting this may be a read error. V is TRBV7-9 and J is TRBJ2-5, with D maybe TRBD1 (5 bases). V was clipped by 1 base and J by 6 bases, with 9 bases between them. Germline V gene sequence: CDR1 SEHNR, CDR2 FQNEAQ (reference sequence). The CDR3 is made up of 13 amino acids. CDR3 in amino acids: CASSLEGWQTQYF. CDR3 bases: TGTGCCAGCAGCTTAGAGGGGTGGCAGACCCAGTACTTC.

In this sample, this clonotype turned up many times. The V gene is TRBV19, the J gene TRBJ2-5, with a tentative D call TRBD1 (6 bases). The length of the CDR3 is 14 residues. The germline CDR1 and CDR2 sequences are LNHDA and SQIVND (reference sequence). V was clipped by 5 bases and J by 9 bases, with 19 bases between them. The CDR3 DNA is TGTGCCAGTAGTCCCTCGGTGGGGGCGCTGTCCCAGTACTTC. Protein product: CASSPSVGALSQYF.

In this sample, this clonotype turned up many times. This chain uses TRBV9 with TRBJ1-6; no firm D call. Between the trimmed V and J ends, which lost 4 bases and 12 bases, there was a span of 8 bases. This CDR3 has 11 residues. CDR1 is SGDLS and CDR2 is YYNGEE in the germline V gene. The CDR3 sequence: CASSPRIPLHF. DNA for the CDR3: TGTGCCAGCAGCCCCCGAATACCCCTCCACTTT.

V usage is TRBV9 and J usage is TRBJ2-5; D unresolved. The CDR3 has 13 residues. V dropped 3 bases and J dropped 3 bases, with 9 bases sitting between them. The germline gives CDR1 SGDLS, CDR2 YYNGEE. The CDR3 DNA is TGTGCCAGCAGCGCCGACCCAAAAGAGACCCAGTACTTC. This translates into CASSADPKETQYF.

This clonotype was found many times. The chain joins TRBV20-1 to TRBJ1-5; 7 bases are a match to TRBD1. Germline V gives CDR1 DFQATT, CDR2 SNEGSKA (reference sequence). Germline trimming cut 0 bases from V and 4 bases from J; bases unmatched to any gene: 6. This CDR3 region has 15 residues. CDR3 nucleotides: TGCAGTGCTAGAGATCAAGCAGGGGGGAATCAGCCCCAGCATTTT. This translates into CSARDQAGGNQPQHF.